The 25 T cell receptor beta chains below all came from one sample that was sequenced in a study of blood T cell repertoires in COVID-19 (dated by TCRdb to about 2020). To prepare the library, the immunoSEQ multiplex PCR assay was applied. TCRdb re-hosts the immuneACCESS table, in-frame sequences only. Its copies lack some clones; in the studies checked, an unresolved V gene accounts for under half of them, and the cause for the rest is not known. This sample lists approximately 66,000 clones; roughly 70% were detected once. Approximately 24% of the sample goes to the ten largest clones. Sequenced material: peripheral blood. These receptors all come from a man between 60 and 75 years old with acute or convalescent COVID-19.

The chain recombines TRBV15 with TRBJ2-7, with a tentative D call TRBD1 (5 bases). CDR3 length: 15 amino acids. Looked up from germline, CDR1 is LNHNV and CDR2 is YYDKDF (reference sequence). The ends were cut back, 1 base at V and 4 bases at J, with 14 bases in the middle. The CDR3 nucleotides read TGTGCCACCAGCAGAGGACCCTCCGCAGGGTACGAGCAGTACTTC. The encoded protein is CATSRGPSAGYEQYF.

This chain uses TRBV7-2 with TRBJ1-2, with D perhaps TRBD1 (5 bases). V shed 2 bases and J shed 3 bases, with 10 bases lying between them. CDR3 length: 14 residues. Looked up from germline, CDR1 is SGHTA and CDR2 is FQGNSA. CDR3 in amino acids: CASSLTGTDYGYTF. As DNA, the CDR3 is TGTGCCAGCAGCTTAACTGGGACTGACTATGGCTACACCTTC.

V usage is TRBV6-1 and J usage is TRBJ2-3; the match to TRBD2 covers 11 bases. J gave up 5 bases and V 3 bases, and 7 bases lay outside the gene matches. Germline V CDR1 and CDR2: MNHNS, SASEGT. The CDR3 has 16 amino acids. The CDR3: CASSDNLAGGVDTQYF. The CDR3 DNA is TGTGCCAGCAGTGATAATCTAGCGGGAGGAGTAGATACGCAGTATTTT.

The genes are TRBV5-4 and TRBJ2-2; perhaps TRBD2 as D (5 bases). CDR1 SGHNT and CDR2 YYREEE come from the germline V gene (reference sequence). Trimming cost V 6 bases and J 4 bases, with 7 bases left between them. The CDR3 consists of 12 residues. CDR3 loop: CASTGGTGELFF. CDR3 in DNA: TGTGCCAGCACCGGAGGCACCGGGGAGCTGTTTTTT.

The gene calls are TRBV19 and TRBJ1-2; D is perhaps TRBD1 (5 bases). The CDR3 contains 13 residues. The germline V and J ends were trimmed by 5 bases and 4 bases, with 11 bases remaining between them. Germline V gene sequence: CDR1 LNHDA, CDR2 SQIVND (reference sequence). In DNA form, the CDR3 reads TGTGCCAGTAGTGGGCATCAGGGCTATGGCTACACCTTC. Amino acids: CASSGHQGYGYTF.

This chain uses TRBV12-5 with TRBJ2-2; perhaps TRBD2 as D (7 bases). The length of the CDR3 is 15 residues. V shed 5 bases and J shed 4 bases, with 14 bases lying between them. CDR1 LGHNT and CDR2 FRNRAP come from the germline V gene. The CDR3 protein is CASGAPGGSTGELFF. DNA of the CDR3: TGTGCTAGTGGTGCCCCGGGGGGCTCCACCGGGGAGCTGTTTTTT.

The chain links TRBV5-4 to TRBJ2-7; 7 nucleotides agree with TRBD1. CDR1 is SGHNT and CDR2 is YYREEE in the germline V gene (reference sequence). The junction had 16 bases not matched to a gene; V was cut back by 5 bases and J by 5 bases. The CDR3 has 16 residues. The chain's CDR3 is CASRRDLGTVSHEQYF. The CDR3 DNA is TGTGCCAGCAGAAGGGACCTCGGGACAGTCAGCCACGAGCAGTACTTC.

The chain employs TRBV3-1 (or the pseudogene TRBV3-2) and TRBJ2-2; D might be TRBD1 (6 bases). The CDR3 is made up of 16 amino acids. Germline lookup yields CDR1 LGHDT and CDR2 YNNKEL (reference sequence). Deletions cut 1 base from V and 0 bases from J, with 9 bases between. The CDR3 bases are TGTGCCAGCAGCCAAGGGACAGCTTCGAACACCGGGGAGCTGTTTTTT. This translates into CASSQGTASNTGELFF.

The chain uses TRBV10-2 and TRBJ2-7; D possibly corresponds to TRBD1 (5 bases). The CDR3 has 15 amino acids. The V and J ends lost 2 bases and 6 bases respectively, with 17 bases between them. Germline V gene sequence: CDR1 WSHSY, CDR2 SAAADI. The CDR3 loop reads CASSEGVKGLVEQYF. The CDR3 DNA is TGCGCCAGCAGTGAGGGTGTTAAGGGGTTGGTCGAGCAGTACTTC.

The chain uses TRBV4-1 and TRBJ2-2, with TRBD2 identical over 7 bases. Germline loops: CDR1 MGHRA, CDR2 YSYEKL. V gave up 0 bases and J gave up 6 bases; unmatched junction bases: 4. The CDR3 extends over 15 amino acids. The CDR3 DNA reads as TGCGCCAGCAGCCAAGAGGCGGGAGACGCCGGGGAGCTGTTTTTT. Amino acids: CASSQEAGDAGELFF.

V is TRBV3-1 (or the pseudogene TRBV3-2) and J is TRBJ2-7, with TRBD2 matching over 8 bases. The CDR3 is 15 amino acids. Trimming removed 2 bases from V and 3 bases from J; junction bases left unmatched: 6. CDR1 LGHDT and CDR2 YNNKEL come from the germline V gene (reference sequence). CDR3: CASSQPSAGGYEQYF. The CDR3 nucleotides are TGTGCCAGCAGCCAACCCTCGGCGGGAGGCTACGAGCAGTACTTC.

This chain links TRBV11-1 with TRBJ2-2; 8 bases are a match to TRBD1. This CDR3 spans 16 amino acids. The germline V gene has CDR1 SGHAT and CDR2 FQDESV (reference sequence). The junction had 10 bases not matched to a gene; V was cut back by 4 bases and J by 6 bases. CDR3 DNA sequence: TGTGCCAGCAGCTCCCCCCGGACAGGGCTGGCCGGGGAGCTGTTTTTT. It is translated as CASSSPRTGLAGELFF.

This rearrangement joins TRBV9 to TRBJ2-3, with TRBD2 matching 7 bases. The V gene end was trimmed by 1 base and the J gene end by 7 bases; junction bases not matched to a gene: 9. Germline V CDR1 and CDR2: SGDLS, YYNGEE. The CDR3 loop spans 15 amino acids. Here the CDR3 DNA reads TGTGCCAGCAGCGTATTGGGGGGGTTCGGGTATACGCAGTATTTT. This codes for CASSVLGGFGYTQYF.

CDR3 sequence: CASSSQGIGETQYF. In DNA form, the CDR3 reads TGTGCCAGCAGCTCCCAGGGGATCGGGGAGACCCAGTACTTC. This sequence joins TRBV11-2 and TRBJ2-5; possible D gene TRBD1, 6 bases. Germline-derived CDR1 and CDR2 are SGHAT and FQNNGV. The CDR3 length is 14 residues. Trimming removed 4 bases at V and 5 bases at J, with 14 bases between.

This clone has a handful of counts. The V gene is TRBV19, the J gene TRBJ2-7; 10 nucleotides line up with TRBD1. Looked up from germline, CDR1 is LNHDA and CDR2 is SQIVND (reference sequence). The CDR3 contains 13 residues. The ends lost 4 bases at V and 8 bases at J; junction bases unmatched: 5. The CDR3 DNA sequence: TGTGCCAGTAGTACCCGGACAGGGGGTAAGCAGTACTTC. It codes for CASSTRTGGKQYF.

The chain employs TRBV30 and TRBJ2-2, with 10 positions matching TRBD1. CDR1 is GTSNPN, CDR2 SVGIG, per germline (reference sequence). Trimming removed 6 bases from V and 6 bases from J; junction bases left unmatched: 10. The CDR3 extends over 15 amino acids. The CDR3 region has the DNA TGTGCCTGTATACCGGGACAGGGGCTTGCCGGGGAGCTGTTTTTT. Its protein is CACIPGQGLAGELFF.

This chain links TRBV12-1 with TRBJ1-2. TRBV12-1 is tagged as a pseudogene. The CDR3 loop spans 12 amino acids. CDR3 nucleotide sequence: TGTGCCAGCAGCTCTCGGGGGAGAGGCTACACCTTC. Its protein product is CASSSRGRGYTF.

This clone occurred a few times. J is TRBJ2-2 and V is TRBV7-3, with 9 positions matching TRBD1. The CDR3 runs to 17 residues. V dropped 4 bases and J dropped 5; count of bases not matched to a gene: 11. CDR1 is SGHTA and CDR2 is FQGTGA in the germline V gene. CDR3 in amino acids: CASSSTGGRSRTGELFF. The CDR3 DNA is TGTGCCAGCAGCTCCACAGGGGGCCGGAGTAGGACCGGGGAGCTGTTTTTT.

This rearrangement joins TRBV7-9 to TRBJ2-2, with D unresolved. The V and J ends lost 1 base and 7 bases respectively, with 7 bases between them. The germline V gene encodes CDR1 SEHNR and CDR2 FQNEAQ (reference sequence). CDR3 length: 13 residues. CDR3 loop: CASSLDLRGELFF. The DNA for the CDR3 is TGTGCCAGCAGCTTAGATTTGCGCGGGGAGCTGTTTTTT.

In this sample, this clone turned up a few times. V gene TRBV24-1 combines with J gene TRBJ2-1; 14 nucleotides agree with TRBD2. Trimming took 5 bases from V and 10 from J; bases not matched to a gene: 9. This CDR3 comprises 16 residues. Germline CDR1 KGHDR, CDR2 SFDVKD. The CDR3 loop is CATSGAGTSGSREQFF. CDR3 sequence (DNA): TGTGCCACCAGTGGGGCGGGGACTAGCGGGAGTCGGGAGCAGTTCTTC.

The rearrangement links TRBV11-2 to TRBJ1-1, with 7 bases that match TRBD1. The CDR3 is made up of 16 amino acids. J was trimmed by 3 bases and V by 5 bases; bases with no gene match: 12. Germline loops: CDR1 SGHAT, CDR2 FQNNGV. The CDR3 here is CASSPPRTGSYTEAFF. DNA of the CDR3: TGTGCCAGCAGCCCACCACGGACAGGATCCTACACTGAAGCTTTCTTT.

V is TRBV11-2 and J is TRBJ1-5; tentative D call: TRBD1 (5 bases). Germline CDR1 is SGHAT and CDR2 is FQNNGV. Trimming shortened V by 0 bases and J by 9 bases, and 9 bases separated the two germline ends. The CDR3 consists of 13 residues. CDR3 amino acids: CASSLDPGGPQHF. The CDR3 nucleotides read TGTGCCAGCAGCTTAGATCCCGGGGGGCCCCAGCATTTT.

The sample holds a few counts of this clone. The chain employs TRBV7-7 and TRBJ2-3; 15 positions agree with TRBD2. Germline CDR1 and CDR2: SSHAT and FNYEAQ (reference sequence). CDR3 size: 17 residues. V shed 3 bases and J 3 bases; nucleotides not matched to a gene: 4. This CDR3 is CASSFGLAGGQTDTQYF. The CDR3 DNA reads as TGTGCCAGCAGCTTTGGACTAGCGGGGGGGCAGACAGATACGCAGTATTTT.

This chain links TRBV3-1 (or the pseudogene TRBV3-2) with TRBJ1-1; 10 bases agree with TRBD1. The CDR3 runs 13 residues. Germline-derived CDR1 and CDR2 are LGHDT and YNNKEL (reference sequence). V gave up 1 base and J gave up 10 bases; unmatched junction bases: 3. CDR3 amino acids: CASSQGQGAGAFF. The CDR3 coding sequence is TGTGCCAGCAGCCAAGGACAGGGGGCCGGAGCTTTCTTT.

The genes are TRBV11-2 and TRBJ1-2, with D tentatively TRBD1 (6 bases). V dropped 6 bases and J dropped 4 bases, with 15 bases sitting between them. The CDR3 runs 14 residues. The germline gives CDR1 SGHAT, CDR2 FQNNGV. This chain's CDR3 is CASSLTRGSYGYTF. In DNA form, the CDR3 reads TGTGCCAGCAGTTTAACCAGGGGTAGCTATGGCTACACCTTC. Full variable domain (remainder filled in from reference TRBV11-2 and TRBJ1-2): EAGVAQSPRYKIIEKRQSVAFWCNPISGHATLYWYQQILGQGPKLLIQFQNNGVVDDSQLPKDRFSAERLKGVDSTLKIQPAKLEDSAVYLCASSLTRGSYGYTFGSGTRLTVV.